This T cell receptor (beta chain) was sequenced during a study of OX40 agonist ivuxolimab in advanced cancers. The CDR3 has 15 residues. CDR1 is SQVTM and CDR2 is ANQGSEA in the germline V gene. V dropped 5 bases and J dropped 0 bases, with 14 bases sitting between them. TCRdb's copy holds only in-frame clones and misses some; the assay was immunoSEQ multiplex PCR. The sample has some 99,000 clones, about 79% seen once; the top ten hold about 1.5%. The rearrangement uses TRBV29-1 and TRBJ1-3; maybe TRBD1 (6 bases). The source is an adult with an advanced solid tumor such as melanoma, head and neck, liver or kidney cancer. The starting material was CD4+ or CD8+ T cells sorted from blood, obtained in a trial of the OX40 agonist ivuxolimab. The CDR3 sequence: CSVLTGSSSGNTIYF. The CDR3 DNA reads as TGCAGCGTTCTAACAGGGTCGTCCTCTGGAAACACCATATATTTT.